The next 13 T cell receptor beta chains were all read from a single sample in a study of cytomegalovirus exposure and HLA in healthy donors (dated by TCRdb to the late 2010s). Library creation used the immunoSEQ multiplex PCR assay. A mixture of 60 forward primers for TCR Vbeta segments and 13 reverse primers for TCR Jbeta segments was used in the multiplex PCR. The clones in this table, taken by TCRdb from immuneACCESS, are in-frame only. Not every clone is retained; where verified, under half of the shortfall comes from an unresolved V gene, and the cause of the rest is unknown. Present in this sample are about 180,000 clones, roughly four fifths of which were seen just once. The biggest ten clones account for 2.9% of the sample. Input material: PBMCs. These receptors were taken from a male donor in good health and CMV-seronegative.

This sequence joins TRBV28 and TRBJ1-1; TRBD1 might be the D (6 bases). The CDR3 has 12 amino acids. Looked up from germline, CDR1 is MDHEN and CDR2 is SYDVKM. V was pared by 6 bases and J by 6 bases, with 11 bases between. For the CDR3, the DNA is TGTGCCAGCAGGCCTGAGGGGGCTGAAGCTTTCTTT. Protein sequence: CASRPEGAEAFF.

J is TRBJ2-1 and V is TRBV4-3; 7 bases align to TRBD2. The CDR3 extends over 17 amino acids. V shed 0 bases and J 8 bases; nucleotides not matched to a gene: 13. CDR1 is LGHNA, CDR2 YSLEER, per germline. As DNA, the CDR3 is TGCGCCAGCAGCCAAGAGTCGGCGGGAGAACGGTGGGATGAGCAGTTCTTC. Encoded protein: CASSQESAGERWDEQFF.

Worth noting for this clone: Other DNA variants within this sample encode the same CDR3. The chain uses TRBV5-6 and TRBJ2-7; D is uncertain. With 3 bases removed from V and 0 bases from J, the gap between germline ends came to 4 bases. The CDR3 is made up of 12 amino acids. CDR1 is SGHDT, CDR2 YYEEEE, per germline. The CDR3 sequence is CASSSISYEQYF. In DNA form, the CDR3 reads TGTGCCAGCAGCTCCATCTCCTACGAGCAGTACTTC.

The chain recombines TRBV19 with TRBJ1-2; D ambiguous. The CDR3 has 13 amino acids. The V gene lost 3 bases and the J gene lost 0 bases, with 5 bases spanning the gap. Per the germline V gene, CDR1 is LNHDA and CDR2 is SQIVND (reference sequence). CDR3 nucleotides: TGTGCCAGTAGTATCCTTTCTAACTATGGCTACACCTTC. Residues: CASSILSNYGYTF. The entire variable domain, with the rest obtained from reference TRBV19 and TRBJ1-2, is as follows: DGGITQSPKYLFRKEGQNVTLSCEQNLNHDAMYWYRQDPGQGLRLIYYSQIVNDFQKGDIAEGYSVSREKKESFPLTVTSAQKNPTAFYLCASSILSNYGYTFGSGTRLTVV.

This chain joins TRBV25-1 and TRBJ2-5, with D unresolved. V lost 3 bases, J lost 2 bases, and 10 bases lay in between. Per the germline V gene, CDR1 is MGHDK and CDR2 is SYGVNS. CDR3 size: 14 residues. The chain's CDR3 is CASSESSIQETQYF. The CDR3 DNA is TGTGCCAGCAGTGAGTCTAGTATACAAGAGACCCAGTACTTC.

The chain couples TRBV7-9 to TRBJ2-1, with a possible D match to TRBD1 (6 bases). The CDR3 runs to 15 residues. Germline V lookup: CDR1 SEHNR, CDR2 FQNEAQ (reference sequence). Trimming left V 5 bases short and J 4 bases short, with 15 bases between. This CDR3 is CASSAAGTPYNEQFF. The CDR3 nucleotides are TGTGCCAGCAGCGCCGCCGGGACACCGTACAATGAGCAGTTCTTC.

Concerning this clone itself: Relative to the germline gene, one junction end is altered; a read error may explain this. This chain connects TRBV9 to TRBJ2-3, with D unclear. The CDR3 contains 13 residues. Germline V lookup: CDR1 SGDLS, CDR2 YYNGEE. The CDR3 loop reads CANSAPSTDTQYF. For the CDR3, the DNA is TGTGCCAACAGCGCTCCTAGCACAGATACGCAGTATTTT. Variable domain in full (rest from reference TRBV9 and TRBJ2-3): DSGVTQTPKHLITATGQRVTLRCSPRSGDLSVYWYQQSLDQGLQFLIQYYNGEERAKGNILERFSAQQFPDLHSELNLSSLELGDSALYFCANSAPSTDTQYFGPGTRLTVL.

This rearrangement joins TRBV6-1 to TRBJ1-2; 10 bases are shared with TRBD1. CDR1 and CDR2 (germline): MNHNS, SASEGT. The trim removed 5 bases at V and 8 bases at J, leaving 8 bases unmatched. This CDR3 contains 14 residues. CDR3 in amino acids: CASSFRQGAKGYTF. The CDR3 DNA follows: TGTGCCAGCAGTTTCCGACAGGGGGCAAAGGGCTACACCTTC.

The chain joins TRBV5-1 to TRBJ1-5; D is unresolved. V lost 2 bases, J lost 5 bases, and 8 bases lay in between. CDR3 length equals 13 residues. Germline CDR1 reads SGHRS; CDR2 reads YFSETQ. CDR3 sequence reads: CASSFTGDQPQHF. In DNA form, the CDR3 reads TGCGCCAGCAGCTTTACCGGAGATCAGCCCCAGCATTTT. Variable domain in full (rest from reference TRBV5-1 and TRBJ1-5): KAGVTQTPRYLIKTRGQQVTLSCSPISGHRSVSWYQQTPGQGLQFLFEYFSETQRNKGNFPGRFSGRQFSNSRSEMNVSTLELGDSALYLCASSFTGDQPQHFGDGTRLSIL.

This clone was observed a single time. This sequence joins TRBV4-1 and TRBJ1-3; possible D gene TRBD1, 6 bases. There are 17 residues in the CDR3. Trimming cost V 4 bases and J 0 bases, with 16 bases left between them. The germline gives CDR1 MGHRA, CDR2 YSYEKL. CDR3: CASSREGVRISGNTIYF. DNA of the CDR3: TGCGCCAGCAGCCGGGAGGGGGTCCGAATCTCTGGAAACACCATATATTTT.

The gene calls are TRBV7-3 and TRBJ2-2, with 7 bases fitting TRBD1. Germline values: CDR1 SGHTA, CDR2 FQGTGA. The CDR3 is 16 residues long. The trim removed 2 bases at V and 3 bases at J, leaving 6 bases unmatched. The CDR3 spells CASSLGGQIYTGELFF. In DNA, the CDR3 is TGTGCCAGCAGCTTAGGGGGACAGATCTACACCGGGGAGCTGTTTTTT.

V is TRBV2 and J is TRBJ1-5, with D possibly TRBD1 on 6 matching bases. The germline gives CDR1 SNHLY, CDR2 FYNNEI. Trimming removed 6 bases at V and 6 bases at J, with 15 bases between. This CDR3 spans 14 amino acids. The CDR3 loop is CASRLDSGLQPQHF. As DNA, the CDR3 is TGTGCCAGCAGGCTGGACAGTGGGCTTCAGCCCCAGCATTTT.

The chain uses TRBV2 and TRBJ2-5; D call uncertain. CDR1 and CDR2 (germline): SNHLY, FYNNEI. V lost 8 bases, J lost 5 bases, and 12 bases lay in between. This CDR3 region has 12 residues. The CDR3 sequence: CASRQDRETQYF. The CDR3 DNA is TGTGCCAGCCGTCAGGATCGGGAGACCCAGTACTTC.